Presented here are 9 T cell receptor beta chains from one specimen sequenced in a study of shared clonotypes between healthy human individuals. Clones were read by immunoSEQ multiplex PCR, and TCRdb kept only the in-frame ones, dropping some. The sample records roughly 2.1 million clones, approximately 94% being singletons. Positive CCR7 selection of CD45RO-negative cells yielded the naive CD8 cells, and terminally differentiated effector memory CD45RA+ cells were excluded. Sequenced material: naive CD8+ T cells from PBMCs. Every receptor here comes from a man younger than 35 in good health. Some clones in this sample may be carry-over from other donors' samples.

V and J are TRBV7-9 and TRBJ2-1; tentative D call: TRBD2 (5 bases). The V gene lost 4 bases and the J gene lost 4 bases, with 11 bases spanning the gap. The CDR3 length is 14 residues. Germline V gene lookup returns CDR1 SEHNR and CDR2 FQNEAQ (reference sequence). The CDR3 loop reads CASSSTSTYNEQFF. For the CDR3, the DNA is TGTGCCAGCAGCTCCACTAGTACTTACAATGAGCAGTTCTTC.

The chain's CDR3 is CASSPPRLAGSSYNEQFF. CDR3 sequence (DNA): TGCGCCAGCAGCCCCCCAAGGTTAGCGGGGAGCTCCTACAATGAGCAGTTCTTC. The chain couples TRBV5-1 to TRBJ2-1; 8 nucleotides align to TRBD2. Germline lookup yields CDR1 SGHRS and CDR2 YFSETQ. The CDR3 is made up of 18 amino acids. J gave up 0 bases and V 4 bases, and 12 bases lay outside the gene matches.

V usage is TRBV27 and J usage is TRBJ2-7; D gene uncertain. Looked up from germline, CDR1 is MNHEY and CDR2 is SMNVEV (reference sequence). Trimming shortened V by 2 bases and J by 4 bases, and 12 bases separated the two germline ends. The CDR3 consists of 14 residues. As DNA, the CDR3 is TGTGCCAGCAGTTTACGAGGATTGGAGTACGAGCAGTACTTC. Translating it yields CASSLRGLEYEQYF.

On this clone: Distinct nucleotide sequences in the sample also encode this CDR3. The chain couples TRBV27 to TRBJ2-7; D may be TRBD1 (5 bases). The CDR3 runs 13 residues. Per the germline V gene, CDR1 is MNHEY and CDR2 is SMNVEV (reference sequence). Trimming pared 2 bases from V and 4 bases from J, leaving 9 bases between. The CDR3 here is CASSLGAGYEQYF. The CDR3, as DNA: TGTGCCAGCAGTTTAGGGGCAGGATACGAGCAGTACTTC.

The J gene is TRBJ2-1, the V gene TRBV5-1; no reliable D call. Germline-derived CDR1 and CDR2 are SGHRS and YFSETQ. The V and J ends lost 7 bases and 4 bases respectively, with 9 bases between them. CDR3 length equals 12 residues. CDR3 sequence (DNA): TGCGCCAGCCAAGAAACGTACAATGAGCAGTTCTTC. It encodes CASQETYNEQFF.

The chain couples TRBV7-9 to TRBJ2-5, with TRBD2 identical over 14 bases. Germline V CDR1 and CDR2: SEHNR, FQNEAQ (reference sequence). After removal of 5 bases from V and 5 bases from J, the junction contained 10 bases not matched to a gene. The CDR3 contains 17 residues. CDR3 region: CASSPGTSGRNRETQYF. Written as DNA, the CDR3 is TGTGCCAGCAGCCCGGGGACTAGCGGGAGAAACAGGGAGACCCAGTACTTC.

The V call is TRBV11-2, the J call TRBJ1-4, with a tentative D call TRBD1 (5 bases). The V end lost 6 bases, the J end lost 8 bases, and 22 bases lay between the germline ends. From germline, CDR1 is SGHAT and CDR2 FQNNGV. CDR3 length: 16 residues. This chain's CDR3 is CASSLPDAPGREKLFF. In DNA form, the CDR3 reads TGTGCCAGCAGTCTCCCAGACGCCCCAGGGCGGGAAAAACTGTTTTTT.

The genes are TRBV5-1 and TRBJ2-1; maybe TRBD1 (5 bases). The CDR3 covers 14 residues. Germline V gene lookup returns CDR1 SGHRS and CDR2 YFSETQ. Deletions cut 0 bases from V and 3 bases from J, with 7 bases between. The DNA for the CDR3 is TGCGCCAGCAGCTTGGGGGGCTACTACAATGAGCAGTTCTTC. Translated, it gives CASSLGGYYNEQFF.

This clone appeared a single time. The chain has TRBV6-6 and TRBJ2-2; no reliable D call. Germline lookup yields CDR1 MNHNY and CDR2 SVGAGI (reference sequence). CDR3 size: 16 residues. V lost 2 bases, J lost 0 bases, and 10 bases lay in between. The CDR3 protein is CASSYGRNANTGELFF. The CDR3 coding sequence is TGTGCCAGCAGTTACGGGCGAAACGCGAACACCGGGGAGCTGTTTTTT.